Shown below are 23 T cell receptor beta chains from a single sample sequenced in a study of OX40 agonist ivuxolimab in advanced cancers. Preparation of the library involved the immunoSEQ multiplex PCR assay. TCRdb retrieved this table from immuneACCESS and kept in-frame rearrangements only. Not all clones are present; in checked studies, unresolved V genes account for under half, and no reason is known for the remainder. Counted in this sample were tens of thousands of clones; around four fifths of them appeared once. Almost 6% of the sample is taken by the ten largest. Sequencing used CD4+ or CD8+ T cells sorted from blood, obtained in a trial of the OX40 agonist ivuxolimab. The source is an adult with an advanced solid tumor such as melanoma, head and neck, liver or kidney cancer.

The genes are TRBV19 and TRBJ2-1; D not certain. Trimming stripped 1 base from V and 4 bases from J, with 11 bases between. The CDR3 loop spans 15 amino acids. The germline CDR1 and CDR2 sequences are LNHDA and SQIVND (reference sequence). Here the CDR3 DNA reads TGTGCCAGTAGTATAGTCGAGGCCGTTTACAATGAGCAGTTCTTC. This codes for CASSIVEAVYNEQFF.

The rearrangement uses TRBV28 and TRBJ1-3, with D perhaps TRBD1 (5 bases). Germline-derived CDR1 and CDR2 are MDHEN and SYDVKM. The CDR3 loop spans 20 amino acids. V was clipped by 4 bases and J by 0 bases, with 25 bases between them. CDR3 amino acids: CASSSHSVYRSDSSGNTIYF. In DNA form, the CDR3 reads TGTGCCAGCAGTTCGCATAGTGTGTACAGGTCAGATTCCTCTGGAAACACCATATATTTT. Full variable domain (rest looked up from reference TRBV28 and TRBJ1-3): DVKVTQSSRYLVKRTGEKVFLECVQDMDHENMFWYRQDPGLGLRLIYFSYDVKMKEKGDIPEGYSVSREKKERFSLILESASTNQTSMYLCASSSHSVYRSDSSGNTIYFGEGSWLTVV.

This clone was seen a few times. The V call is TRBV19, the J call TRBJ2-1, with 9 bases fitting TRBD2. The CDR3 extends over 18 amino acids. Per germline, CDR1 LNHDA and CDR2 SQIVND (reference sequence). After removal of 0 bases from V and 4 bases from J, the junction contained 10 bases not matched to a gene. CDR3 in amino acids: CASSIDRHRGGEYNEQFF. The CDR3 DNA reads TGTGCCAGTAGTATAGATCGTCATCGCGGGGGGGAATACAATGAGCAGTTCTTC.

The chain's CDR3 is CASSAGWGGKLFF. CDR3 DNA sequence: TGTGCCAGCAGCGCCGGTTGGGGGGGAAAACTGTTTTTT. The rearrangement joins TRBV28 to TRBJ1-4; weak D call: TRBD1 (5 bases). The CDR3 runs to 13 residues. V was cut by 6 bases and J by 10 bases, with 15 bases left in between. CDR1 and CDR2 (germline): MDHEN, SYDVKM.

This rearrangement joins TRBV5-6 to TRBJ2-7; 9 bases align to TRBD1. The CDR3 has 14 amino acids. Germline assignment: CDR1 SGHDT and CDR2 YYEEEE. J was trimmed by 3 bases and V by 4 bases; bases with no gene match: 5. CDR3 DNA sequence: TGTGCCAGCAGCGGGGGACAGGGAGACTACGAGCAGTACGTC. Protein product: CASSGGQGDYEQYV.

The rearrangement joins TRBV4-1 to TRBJ1-4; TRBD1 aligns across 7 bases. This CDR3 is built from 15 residues. The V and J ends lost 3 bases and 4 bases, in that order; junction bases with no gene match: 5. Looked up from germline, CDR1 is MGHRA and CDR2 is YSYEKL. The CDR3 here is CASSQTGTDNEKLFF. CDR3 bases: TGCGCCAGCAGCCAGACCGGGACAGATAATGAAAAACTGTTTTTT.

The rearrangement joins TRBV30 to TRBJ1-2; 9 bases align to TRBD1. Germline values: CDR1 GTSNPN, CDR2 SVGIG (reference sequence). The CDR3 sequence is 13 residues long. The V segment lost 2 bases and the J segment 8 bases; nucleotides outside the gene matches: 6. The CDR3 protein is CAWSLQGARGYTF. The DNA for the CDR3 is TGTGCCTGGAGTTTACAGGGGGCGCGAGGCTACACCTTC.

The CDR3 bases are TGTGCCAGCAGGAGGGGACAGGGCAGCGATGGCTACACCTTC. Translation: CASRRGQGSDGYTF. The chain is built from TRBV2 and TRBJ1-2; 9 bases match TRBD1. Germline CDR1 is SNHLY and CDR2 is FYNNEI. This CDR3 contains 14 residues. With V trimmed by 6 bases and J by 6 bases, 8 bases remained unmatched. Using reference TRBV2 and TRBJ1-2 for the parts outside the CDR3, the full variable domain is EPEVTQTPSHQVTQMGQEVILRCVPISNHLYFYWYRQILGQKVEFLVSFYNNEISEKSEIFDDQFSVERPDGSNFTLKIRSTKLEDSAMYFCASRRGQGSDGYTFGSGTRLTVV.

This sequence joins TRBV5-1 and TRBJ1-2; tentative D call: TRBD1 (5 bases). Germline CDR1 is SGHRS and CDR2 is YFSETQ. Trimming cost V 4 bases and J 1 base, with 17 bases left between them. The CDR3 is 16 amino acids. Written as DNA, the CDR3 is TGCGCCAGCAGCGCGCAGGGTATCGGCCTTAACTATGGCTACACCTTC. It codes for CASSAQGIGLNYGYTF.

The sample holds one count of this clone. The CDR3 DNA sequence: TGCGCCAGCAGCCAAGATCAGGGGGCGCGGACCGGGGAGCTGTTTTTT. Its protein is CASSQDQGARTGELFF. V and J are TRBV4-1 and TRBJ2-2; 8 positions agree with TRBD1. Germline V lookup: CDR1 MGHRA, CDR2 YSYEKL. The CDR3 extends over 16 amino acids. Losses at the gene ends were 0 bases for V and 5 bases for J; bases not matched to a gene: 5.

V and J are TRBV10-2 and TRBJ1-6, with 7 bases lining up with TRBD1. This CDR3 comprises 17 residues. Unmatched junction bases numbered 14, after V lost 7 bases and J lost 5 bases. Germline CDR1 WSHSY, CDR2 SAAADI. The CDR3, as DNA: TGCGCCAGCACCTCGGGTTACGGGACAGCGAATAATTCACCCCTCCACTTT. Protein: CASTSGYGTANNSPLHF.

The chain employs TRBV28 and TRBJ2-5; TRBD1 aligns across 8 bases. Trimming removed 7 bases from V and 4 bases from J; junction bases left unmatched: 2. Germline assignment: CDR1 MDHEN and CDR2 SYDVKM. CDR3 length equals 12 residues. The CDR3, as DNA: TGTGCCAGCATGGACAGGGCAGAGACCCAGTACTTC. This gives the protein CASMDRAETQYF.

Turning to this clone: At one boundary the junction diverges from the germline segment, which might be a read error. The chain uses TRBV5-4 and TRBJ2-7; possibly TRBD1 or TRBD2 for D (5 bases each). This CDR3 is 14 amino acids long. Germline loops: CDR1 SGHNT, CDR2 YYREEE (reference sequence). CDR3 DNA sequence: TGCGCCAGCAGCGCCGGGATAGCAGGGTACGAGCAGTACTTC. Protein product: CASSAGIAGYEQYF. Based on the CDR3 plus reference TRBV5-4 and TRBJ2-7, the full variable domain is ETGVTQSPTHLIKTRGQQVTLRCSSQSGHNTVSWYQQALGQGPQFIFQYYREEENGRGNFPPRFSGLQFPNYSSELNVNALELDDSALYLCASSAGIAGYEQYFGPGTRLTVT.

As DNA, the CDR3 is TGTGCCAGCAGCCAAGAACTCAGGGGGTACCAAGAGACCCAGTACTTC. Encoded protein: CASSQELRGYQETQYF. The V call is TRBV4-2, the J call TRBJ2-5; 7 bases match TRBD1. CDR1 is LGHNA, CDR2 YNFKEQ, per germline. With 0 bases clipped from V and 0 bases from J, the junction kept 4 bases outside the gene matches. The CDR3 is 16 amino acids.

The chain has TRBV9 and TRBJ1-2; D gene uncertain. Germline values: CDR1 SGDLS, CDR2 YYNGEE. There are 14 residues in the CDR3. V lost 2 bases and J 3 bases, leaving 11 bases between the germline ends. Written as DNA, the CDR3 is TGTGCCAGCAGCGTTACGGGTGGGGACTATGGCTACACCTTC. Protein product: CASSVTGGDYGYTF.

This chain connects TRBV5-8 to TRBJ2-5, with TRBD2 matching 7 bases. The junction had 8 bases not matched to a gene; V was cut back by 4 bases and J by 2 bases. The V gene's germline CDR1 is SGHTS and CDR2 YDEGEE. CDR3 length: 15 amino acids. CDR3: CASSLGTTLQETQYF. CDR3 bases: TGTGCCAGCAGCCTCGGGACTACCCTTCAAGAGACCCAGTACTTC.

The rearrangement links TRBV5-5 to TRBJ2-7; 7 bases align to TRBD1. V lost 2 bases and J lost 5; bases outside the gene matches: 10. Germline V gene data show CDR1 as SGHKS and CDR2 as YYEKEE (reference sequence). The CDR3 is 15 amino acids. The CDR3 coding sequence is TGTGCCAGCAGCTTAGGGTCAGGGGGAGCTCACGAGCAGTACTTC. Its translation: CASSLGSGGAHEQYF.

The chain has TRBV19 and TRBJ2-1; 7 bases agree with TRBD1. Germline CDR1 reads LNHDA; CDR2 reads SQIVND (reference sequence). J was trimmed by 2 bases and V by 5 bases; bases with no gene match: 12. The CDR3 extends over 17 amino acids. CDR3 protein: CASSGYTGTEAYNEQFF. The CDR3 DNA follows: TGTGCCAGTAGTGGTTACACCGGGACAGAGGCCTACAATGAGCAGTTCTTC.

This clone turned up a few times. This chain links TRBV5-5 with TRBJ1-2; D gene unclear. In germline, CDR1 is SGHKS, CDR2 YYEKEE (reference sequence). Trimming cost V 5 bases and J 2 bases, with 10 bases left between them. This CDR3 is 13 amino acids long. The CDR3 DNA sequence: TGTGCCAGCAGACCGGCGGAAAACTATGGCTACACCTTC. This codes for CASRPAENYGYTF.

This sequence joins TRBV11-2 and TRBJ1-5; tentatively, D is TRBD1 (6 bases). This CDR3 contains 14 residues. Germline assignment: CDR1 SGHAT and CDR2 FQNNGV. Trimming stripped 4 bases from V and 6 bases from J, with 13 bases between. CDR3 in amino acids: CASSSGAGVQPQHF. The DNA of the CDR3 is TGTGCCAGCAGCTCGGGGGCGGGAGTTCAGCCCCAGCATTTT.

The chain joins TRBV7-6 to TRBJ1-6; tentatively, D is TRBD1 (6 bases). This CDR3 has 14 residues. Germline V gives CDR1 SGHVS, CDR2 FNYEAQ. V lost 5 bases and J lost 10, with 15 bases in between. The CDR3 here is CASSPRTEGSPLHF. DNA for the CDR3: TGTGCCAGCAGCCCAAGGACAGAAGGGTCACCCCTCCACTTT.

The chain carries TRBV14 and TRBJ2-3; D might be TRBD1 or TRBD2, each matching 5 bases. Per the germline V gene, CDR1 is SGHDN and CDR2 is FVKESK. The germline V and J ends were trimmed by 4 bases and 2 bases, with 10 bases remaining between them. The CDR3 has 14 residues. The CDR3 region has the DNA TGTGCCAGCAGCCCTCTGGGGGTCACAGATACGCAGTATTTT. Translated, it gives CASSPLGVTDTQYF.

The chain links TRBV27 to TRBJ2-7; maybe TRBD1 (5 bases). This CDR3 contains 15 residues. V lost 2 bases to trimming and J lost 3 bases, with 14 bases between them. Germline values: CDR1 MNHEY, CDR2 SMNVEV (reference sequence). CDR3 sequence reads: CASSLRWQGYYEQYF. CDR3 coding DNA: TGTGCCAGCAGTTTACGGTGGCAGGGCTACTACGAGCAGTACTTC.